These 32 T cell receptor beta chains originate from one sample sequenced in a study of blood T cell repertoires in COVID-19. Method: immunoSEQ multiplex PCR; TCRdb's copy keeps in-frame clones and lacks some. The table lists fewer than 600,000 clones, roughly 90% of them singletons. Sequenced input: PBMCs or T cells enriched from blood (not recorded which). The receptors derive from a woman aged 40 to 55 who had recovered from COVID-19.

The genes are TRBV5-4 and TRBJ2-3; a weak D match, TRBD2 (5 bases). The CDR3 consists of 12 residues. Germline V gives CDR1 SGHNT, CDR2 YYREEE (reference sequence). V was trimmed by 7 bases and J by 5 bases, leaving 11 bases between them. In nucleotides, the CDR3 is TGTGCCAGCCTCTCCGAGGGAGATACGCAGTATTTT. As protein: CASLSEGDTQYF.

This clone was found once. V usage is TRBV2 and J usage is TRBJ1-1; 7 bases agree with TRBD1. CDR1 SNHLY and CDR2 FYNNEI come from the germline V gene. V shed 6 bases, J shed 4 bases, and the junction held 2 bases outside the gene matches. This CDR3 is built from 12 residues. CDR3 residues: CASSGQATEAFF. The CDR3 coding sequence is TGTGCCAGCAGCGGACAGGCCACTGAAGCTTTCTTT.

This clone was seen once. J is TRBJ1-1 and V is TRBV15; 9 bases align to TRBD1. The junction had 9 bases not matched to a gene; V was cut back by 11 bases and J by 2 bases. Germline V gene sequence: CDR1 LNHNV, CDR2 YYDKDF (reference sequence). The CDR3 loop spans 14 amino acids. In DNA, the CDR3 is TGTGCCGCCATCCGACAGGGGGTAAACACTGAAGCTTTCTTT. The encoded protein is CAAIRQGVNTEAFF.

The chain uses TRBV30 and TRBJ2-3; a weak D match, TRBD1 (6 bases). V dropped 4 bases and J dropped 2 bases, with 13 bases sitting between them. This CDR3 has 14 residues. The germline CDR1 and CDR2 sequences are GTSNPN and SVGIG (reference sequence). The CDR3 sequence is CAWTLDRITDTQYF. As DNA, the CDR3 is TGTGCCTGGACCCTAGACAGGATCACAGATACGCAGTATTTT.

The rearrangement joins TRBV9 to TRBJ1-5; D is unclear. Trimming left V 3 bases short and J 5 bases short, with 12 bases between. CDR1 and CDR2 (germline): SGDLS, YYNGEE. The CDR3 spans 14 residues. CDR3 nucleotides: TGTGCCAGCAGCGCGGAGTGGGTCGATCAGCCCCAGCATTTT. Amino acids: CASSAEWVDQPQHF. Using reference TRBV9 and TRBJ1-5 for the parts outside the CDR3, the full variable domain is DSGVTQTPKHLITATGQRVTLRCSPRSGDLSVYWYQQSLDQGLQFLIQYYNGEERAKGNILERFSAQQFPDLHSELNLSSLELGDSALYFCASSAEWVDQPQHFGDGTRLSIL.

The V and J genes are TRBV6-1 and TRBJ2-7; no clear D. Germline lookup yields CDR1 MNHNS and CDR2 SASEGT. The CDR3 has 13 residues. The V gene lost 8 bases and the J gene lost 2 bases, with 13 bases spanning the gap. The CDR3 sequence: CASGRDKTYEQYF. The CDR3 coding sequence is TGTGCCAGCGGGCGTGACAAGACCTACGAGCAGTACTTC.

V usage is TRBV18 and J usage is TRBJ1-2; weak D call: TRBD1 (5 bases). CDR1 KGHSH and CDR2 LQKENI come from the germline V gene. This CDR3 has 17 amino acids. Deletions cut 2 bases from V and 0 bases from J, with 16 bases between. For the CDR3, the DNA is TGTGCCAGCTCACCAGTCAGTCCGGGGACTACTAACTATGGCTACACCTTC. Residues: CASSPVSPGTTNYGYTF.

V gene TRBV6-5 combines with J gene TRBJ1-5; D is possibly TRBD1 (6 bases). V lost 5 bases, J lost 0 bases, and 11 bases lay in between. The CDR3 runs to 15 residues. Germline V gene lookup returns CDR1 MNHEY and CDR2 SVGAGI. CDR3 sequence (DNA): TGTGCCAGCAGTCAAACAGGGTATAGCAATCAGCCCCAGCATTTT. It is translated as CASSQTGYSNQPQHF.

The chain joins TRBV18 to TRBJ2-1; the D is unclear. Germline CDR1 reads KGHSH; CDR2 reads LQKENI. V was trimmed by 4 bases and J by 0 bases, leaving 10 bases between them. The CDR3 is made up of 15 amino acids. CDR3 in amino acids: CASSLSRSSYNEQFF. CDR3 sequence (DNA): TGTGCCAGCTCACTATCTCGGAGCTCCTACAATGAGCAGTTCTTC.

This rearrangement joins TRBV7-6 to TRBJ2-3; 7 bases match TRBD2. Germline trimming cut 1 base from V and 4 bases from J; bases unmatched to any gene: 11. The CDR3 is made up of 17 amino acids. The germline CDR1 and CDR2 sequences are SGHVS and FNYEAQ. CDR3 loop: CASSLDIGGRGADTQYF. The CDR3 region has the DNA TGTGCCAGCAGCTTAGATATCGGCGGGAGAGGGGCAGATACGCAGTATTTT.

The CDR3 protein is CASSSDRDQPQHF. The CDR3 nucleotides are TGTGCCAGCAGCTCGGACAGGGATCAGCCCCAGCATTTT. The chain joins TRBV7-8 to TRBJ1-5; TRBD1 matches 8 bases. Germline assignment: CDR1 SGHVS and CDR2 FQNEAQ. The CDR3 has 13 amino acids. Trimming cost V 4 bases and J 5 bases; bases outside gene matches: 1.

CDR3 amino acids: CASSSSGSDYNEQFF. DNA for the CDR3: TGCGCCAGCAGCTCTAGCGGGAGCGACTACAATGAGCAGTTCTTC. The rearrangement links TRBV4-3 to TRBJ2-1; TRBD2 aligns across 10 bases. Trimming took 5 bases from V and 3 from J; bases not matched to a gene: 4. Germline V gene lookup returns CDR1 LGHNA and CDR2 YSLEER. The CDR3 covers 15 residues.

The rearrangement joins TRBV5-1 to TRBJ2-5, with D maybe TRBD2 (5 bases). The CDR3 loop spans 14 amino acids. V was pared by 1 base and J by 3 bases, with 10 bases between. Germline V lookup: CDR1 SGHRS, CDR2 YFSETQ. CDR3 DNA sequence: TGCGCCAGCAGCTTGTACCGGGGAGAAGAGACCCAGTACTTC. It specifies CASSLYRGEETQYF.

V usage is TRBV4-1 and J usage is TRBJ1-6; D remains unclear. CDR3 length: 13 amino acids. Germline CDR1 reads MGHRA; CDR2 reads YSYEKL. V lost 5 bases and J 8 bases, leaving 10 bases between the germline ends. CDR3 in amino acids: CASSTGWDSPLHF. The CDR3 region has the DNA TGCGCCAGCAGCACGGGGTGGGATTCACCCCTCCACTTT.

V and J are TRBV6-6 and TRBJ1-2; D is perhaps TRBD1 (6 bases). This CDR3 has 14 residues. The V gene lost 4 bases and the J gene lost 1 base, with 10 bases spanning the gap. In germline, CDR1 is MNHNY, CDR2 SVGAGI (reference sequence). In DNA form, the CDR3 reads TGTGCCAGCAGTTCCGCGGACAGTAACTATGGCTACACCTTC. Its protein is CASSSADSNYGYTF.

CDR3 residues: CASGPGDEQYF. The CDR3, as DNA: TGTGCCAGCGGACCGGGGGACGAGCAGTACTTC. The chain is built from TRBV12-3 or TRBV12-4 and TRBJ2-7; a weak D match, TRBD2 (6 bases). Deletions cut 8 bases from V and 5 bases from J, with 10 bases between. The CDR3 is made up of 11 amino acids.

As concerns this clone: One end of the junction does not line up with germline, which may come from a read error. The rearrangement joins TRBV11-1 to TRBJ2-7; D ambiguous. This CDR3 is 13 amino acids long. Germline lookup yields CDR1 SGHAT and CDR2 FQDESV (reference sequence). The CDR3 region is CASSVATVYEQYF. The CDR3 bases are TGTGCCAGCAGCGTAGCAACAGTCTACGAGCAGTACTTC. The whole variable domain, remainder taken from reference TRBV11-1 and TRBJ2-7, is EAEVAQSPRYKITEKSQAVAFWCDPISGHATLYWYRQILGQGPELLVQFQDESVVDDSQLPKDRFSAERLKGVDSTLKIQPAELGDSAMYLCASSVATVYEQYFGPGTRLTVT.

This clone was detected once. The chain has TRBV6-5 and TRBJ1-1, with a possible D match to TRBD1 (6 bases). Between the trimmed V and J ends, which lost 8 bases and 7 bases, there was a span of 20 bases. The CDR3 extends over 14 amino acids. Germline CDR1 and CDR2: MNHEY and SVGAGI. The CDR3 spells CASGLITGTREAFF. The CDR3 nucleotides read TGTGCCAGCGGCCTGATCACAGGGACGCGTGAAGCTTTCTTT.

The V call is TRBV11-1, the J call TRBJ2-7; tentatively, D is TRBD1 (6 bases). In germline, CDR1 is SGHAT, CDR2 FQDESV (reference sequence). V dropped 7 bases and J dropped 4 bases, with 17 bases sitting between them. This CDR3 comprises 14 residues. The DNA for the CDR3 is TGTGCCAGCAAGGTCACGGACAGTTCTTACGAGCAGTACTTC. Translating gives CASKVTDSSYEQYF.

The rearrangement links TRBV10-3 to TRBJ2-7, with D perhaps TRBD1 (5 bases). The CDR3 consists of 13 residues. Germline V lookup: CDR1 ENHRY, CDR2 SYGVKD. The V end lost 7 bases, the J end lost 3 bases, and 13 bases lay between the germline ends. CDR3 amino acids: CAIMAGYGYEQYF. Here the CDR3 DNA reads TGTGCCATCATGGCAGGGTATGGCTACGAGCAGTACTTC.

In its sample, this clone was seen a few times. The chain couples TRBV6-5 to TRBJ2-1; TRBD1 aligns across 8 bases. CDR3 length: 14 residues. Germline values: CDR1 MNHEY, CDR2 SVGAGI. V shed 2 bases, J shed 7 bases, and the junction held 4 bases outside the gene matches. The CDR3 nucleotides are TGTGCCAGCAGTTACGGGGGACAGGCAAATGAGCAGTTCTTC. This sequence encodes CASSYGGQANEQFF.

The chain uses TRBV7-6 and TRBJ1-3; no clear D. The V gene's germline CDR1 is SGHVS and CDR2 FNYEAQ. This CDR3 contains 16 residues. V shed 3 bases and J shed 0 bases, with 12 bases lying between them. CDR3 in amino acids: CASSFPSMSSGNTIYF. The CDR3 bases are TGTGCCAGCAGCTTTCCCTCTATGAGCTCTGGAAACACCATATATTTT.

The chain carries TRBV30 and TRBJ1-5; no reliable D call. V lost 0 bases and J 7 bases, leaving 10 bases between the germline ends. This CDR3 has 13 residues. The germline gives CDR1 GTSNPN, CDR2 SVGIG (reference sequence). This CDR3 is CAWSVRGEQPQHF. The DNA for the CDR3 is TGTGCCTGGAGTGTACGGGGAGAACAGCCCCAGCATTTT.

V usage is TRBV2 and J usage is TRBJ2-7, with 9 bases that match TRBD2. The CDR3 length is 15 residues. Trimming at V came to 6 bases and at J to 5 bases, leaving 11 bases not matched to a gene. From germline, CDR1 is SNHLY and CDR2 FYNNEI. The CDR3 DNA sequence: TGTGCCAGCAGGGATATACTAGCGGGTATCCACGAGCAGTACTTC. Amino acid sequence: CASRDILAGIHEQYF.

This chain uses TRBV6-4 with TRBJ2-3; TRBD2 agrees at 7 bases. This CDR3 has 14 amino acids. Germline V CDR1 and CDR2: MRHNA, SNTAGT. J was trimmed by 1 base and V by 6 bases; bases with no gene match: 4. The CDR3 sequence is CASSREAGTDTQYF. As DNA, the CDR3 is TGTGCCAGCAGCCGGGAGGCGGGCACAGATACGCAGTATTTT.

The chain combines TRBV4-3 with TRBJ2-7, with D possibly matching TRBD2 (6 bases). CDR3 length equals 18 residues. Germline V gives CDR1 LGHNA, CDR2 YSLEER. V lost 0 bases, J lost 4 bases, and 22 bases lay in between. The CDR3 DNA sequence: TGCGCCAGCAGCCAAGATAGGGGAGCGAGCGGAGGACTATACGAGCAGTACTTC. It yields the protein CASSQDRGASGGLYEQYF.

V is TRBV5-4 and J is TRBJ2-5; D unclear. The CDR3 spans 13 residues. CDR1 and CDR2 (germline): SGHNT, YYREEE (reference sequence). The V and J ends lost 0 bases and 2 bases respectively, with 5 bases between them. The CDR3, as DNA: TGTGCCAGCAGCTTGGCAGAACAAGAGACCCAGTACTTC. The encoded protein is CASSLAEQETQYF.

The rearrangement links TRBV6-5 to TRBJ1-3, with 8 bases matching TRBD1. The CDR3 totals 15 residues. V dropped 4 bases and J dropped 1; count of bases not matched to a gene: 3. The germline gives CDR1 MNHEY, CDR2 SVGAGI. The CDR3 nucleotides read TGTGCCAGCAGTTCTACAGGGGGATCTGGAAACACCATATATTTT. This encodes CASSSTGGSGNTIYF.

This clone was recorded only once. J is TRBJ2-1 and V is TRBV10-3; no reliable D call. The V and J ends lost 4 bases and 0 bases respectively, with 13 bases between them. This CDR3 has 16 residues. Looked up from germline, CDR1 is ENHRY and CDR2 is SYGVKD. The CDR3 DNA is TGTGCCATCAGTGCGTCAAGCTCCGACTCCTACAATGAGCAGTTCTTC. This sequence encodes CAISASSSDSYNEQFF.

This chain joins TRBV27 and TRBJ1-1; D is unresolved. The CDR3 has 11 amino acids. Trimming removed 9 bases from V and 0 bases from J, with 5 bases in between. The V gene's germline CDR1 is MNHEY and CDR2 SMNVEV (reference sequence). In DNA, the CDR3 is TGTGCCAGTTACATGAACACTGAAGCTTTCTTT. Protein product: CASYMNTEAFF.

V usage is TRBV7-8 and J usage is TRBJ1-5; 7 bases are a match to TRBD1. CDR1 is SGHVS, CDR2 FQNEAQ, per germline. There are 17 residues in the CDR3. J lost 0 bases, V lost 4 bases, and 9 bases had no gene match. CDR3 sequence (DNA): TGTGCCAGCAGCTCCACAGGGGCCTTCTATAGCAATCAGCCCCAGCATTTT. This translates into CASSSTGAFYSNQPQHF.

The rearrangement uses TRBV5-5 and TRBJ1-1, with D perhaps matching TRBD1 (6 bases). The CDR3 is made up of 15 amino acids. The V and J ends lost 5 bases and 1 base respectively, with 15 bases between them. In germline, CDR1 is SGHKS, CDR2 YYEKEE (reference sequence). The CDR3 DNA reads TGTGCCAGCAGTAAGAGACAGGTTGAGAACACTGAAGCTTTCTTT. Protein: CASSKRQVENTEAFF.